This is a list of T cell receptor beta chains from one sample in a study of T cell repertoires in cytomegalovirus infection. TCRdb redid the calling of the reads with MiXCR, one entry per CDR3 protein. The sample holds roughly 500,000 distinct CDR3 sequences, about 17% seen once. The sequenced sample consisted of CD8+ T cells from PBMCs. The receptors were sampled from a human donor in good health (CMV status not recorded). Some clones in this sample may be carry-over from other donors' samples. Each CDR3 is given with its conserved first and last residue. A D gene is named only where the DNA matches it firmly. Clone size, where shown, is once, few, many, or a class for clones that have expanded.

V gene,J gene,D gene,clone size,CDR3 DNA,CDR3 protein
TRBV7-9,TRBJ2-1,NA,few,TGTGCCAGCAGTCCTGGAGGTACACTCATCTTC,CASSPGGTLIF
TRBV11-2,TRBJ1-2,NA,many,TGTGCCAGCGATGGGGGAAACTATGGCTACACCTTC,CASDGGNYGYTF
TRBV7-3,TRBJ2-1,TRBD2,many,TGTGCCAGCAGCGAACTAGCGGGGGACCCCTACAATGAGCAGTTCTTC,CASSELAGDPYNEQFF
TRBV11-2,TRBJ2-7,NA,NA,TGTGCCAGCCTAGGGGGGGGGACCTACGAGCAGTACTTC,CASLGGGTYEQYF
TRBV28,TRBJ1-1,TRBD1,many,TGTGCCAGCCAAACGACAGGGGGCTGGGACACTGAAGCTTTCTTT,CASQTTGGWDTEAFF
TRBV6-7,TRBJ2-1,TRBD2,many,TGTGCCAGGGAAGGGCTTGGACTAGACGATTACAATGAGCAGTTCTTC,CAREGLGLDDYNEQFF
TRBV6-6,TRBJ2-7,NA,many,TGTGCCAGCAGTTACTCTGGGCCGGCCTACGAGCAGTACTTC,CASSYSGPAYEQYF
TRBV27,TRBJ1-5,NA,many,TGTGCCAGCAGTCCGGTTCGGTTGGGGGCAAATCAGCCCCAGCATTTT,CASSPVRLGANQPQHF
TRBV10-3,TRBJ2-7,NA,many,TGTGCCATCAGTGATTCCGACAGATACGAGCAGTACTTC,CAISDSDRYEQYF
TRBV11-2,TRBJ2-5,TRBD2,many,TGTGCCAGCAGTAAGACTAGCGGGAGGGCCGTTGAGACCCAGTACTTC,CASSKTSGRAVETQYF
TRBV30,TRBJ1-2,NA,few,TGTGCCTGGAGTCTAGCCGGGACATATCATGGCTACACCTTC,CAWSLAGTYHGYTF
TRBV27,TRBJ2-3,NA,few,TGTGCCAGCAGTTCACCCTTAGAAGATACGCAGTATTTT,CASSSPLEDTQYF
TRBV5-6,TRBJ2-7,NA,NA,TGTGCCAGCAGCTTGGAGGGTGGACCCGAGCAGTACTTC,CASSLEGGPEQYF
TRBV7-2,TRBJ2-7,TRBD2,NA,TGTGCCAGAAGCTTAGTTATTAGGGCTAGCGGATCATACGAGCAGTACTTC,CARSLVIRASGSYEQYF
TRBV29-1,TRBJ2-1,NA,few,TGCAGCGTTGATTCAGTGGGGAGCTCCTACAATGAGCAGTTCTTC,CSVDSVGSSYNEQFF
TRBV27,TRBJ2-1,NA,NA,TGTGCCAGCAGTTTCGCAGGAGGGCTTTACAATGAGCAGTTCTTC,CASSFAGGLYNEQFF
TRBV2,TRBJ2-1,NA,many,TGTGCCAGCAGTGAATGGCAGGGAACCTACAATGAGCAGTTCTTC,CASSEWQGTYNEQFF
TRBV7-2,TRBJ2-7,TRBD1,many,TGTGCCAGCAGCTTCAAACAGGGGGGCGAGCAGTACTTC,CASSFKQGGEQYF
TRBV20-1,TRBJ2-7,TRBD1,NA,TGCAGTGCCTCCGACAGGGGCCGAACCTACGAGCAGTACTTC,CSASDRGRTYEQYF
TRBV7-9,TRBJ2-5,NA,many,TGTGCCAGCAGCCTTTTCCAAGAGACCCAGTACTTC,CASSLFQETQYF
TRBV5-1,TRBJ1-2,TRBD1,NA,TGCGCCAGCAGCGGCCGGGACAGGGATGCGGATGGCTACACCTTC,CASSGRDRDADGYTF
TRBV10-3,TRBJ1-2,TRBD1,many,TGTGCCATCAGTGAGTCGTCACCCGGGACAGATGGCTACACCTTC,CAISESSPGTDGYTF
TRBV2,TRBJ2-1,NA,NA,TGTGCCGAAGTGGGGGGGCGCAATGAGCAGTTCTTC,CAEVGGRNEQFF
TRBV5-5,TRBJ2-7,TRBD1,few,TGTGCCAGCAGCTCCAGACAGGGGGTGGGCGAGCAGTACTTC,CASSSRQGVGEQYF
TRBV9,TRBJ2-7,NA,few,TGTGCCAGCAGCGTCAAAGACGAAAGCTTCGAGCAGTACTTC,CASSVKDESFEQYF
TRBV28,TRBJ2-3,TRBD1,few,TGTGCCACCTCGGGGACAGGGAGCACAGATACGCAGTATTTT,CATSGTGSTDTQYF
TRBV10-3,TRBJ1-1,NA,many,TGTGCCATCAAAGAGCCAGATTCTCCTCTTGGGGACCCCCCTGAAGCTTTCTTT,CAIKEPDSPLGDPPEAFF
TRBV6-6,TRBJ1-5,NA,many,TGTGCCAGCAGTGGGGAGGGAGTGAACAATCAGCCCCAGCATTTT,CASSGEGVNNQPQHF
TRBV28,TRBJ2-3,NA,many,TGTGCCAGCAGTTTAACCCGGGTCGATAGCACAGATACGCAGTATTTT,CASSLTRVDSTDTQYF
TRBV7-6,TRBJ1-1,TRBD1,many,TGTGCCAGCAGCCCAAGGGACAGGAAGAACACTGAAGCTTTCTTT,CASSPRDRKNTEAFF
TRBV28,TRBJ1-5,NA,NA,TGTGCCAGCAGCCTTGTTTCCCAGGGCGGGCAGCCCCAGCATTTT,CASSLVSQGGQPQHF
TRBV7-9,TRBJ2-5,NA,few,TGTGCCAGCAGCCCCCCCAGGGTCCAAGAGACCCAGTACTTC,CASSPPRVQETQYF
TRBV28,TRBJ2-1,TRBD2,NA,TGTGCCAGCAGTTTATTAGGTGGGGGCAAGGCTAGCGGGAGTAAAATTTACAATGAGCAGTTCTTC,CASSLLGGGKASGSKIYNEQFF
TRBV24-1,TRBJ2-1,NA,few,TGTGCCACCAGTGGTAGTATTGATGAGCAGTTCTTC,CATSGSIDEQFF
TRBV20-1,TRBJ2-5,TRBD2,few,TGCAGTGCTAGAGATCGACAGCGGGAAAAGGAGACCCAGTACTTC,CSARDRQREKETQYF
TRBV28,TRBJ2-5,NA,NA,TGTGCCAGCATCATGACCTTGGGGATGGAGACCCAGTACTTC,CASIMTLGMETQYF
TRBV10-2,TRBJ2-7,NA,many,TGCGCCAGCAGTGAGTCCCCTTGGACAGAAGGCTACGAGCAGTACTTC,CASSESPWTEGYEQYF